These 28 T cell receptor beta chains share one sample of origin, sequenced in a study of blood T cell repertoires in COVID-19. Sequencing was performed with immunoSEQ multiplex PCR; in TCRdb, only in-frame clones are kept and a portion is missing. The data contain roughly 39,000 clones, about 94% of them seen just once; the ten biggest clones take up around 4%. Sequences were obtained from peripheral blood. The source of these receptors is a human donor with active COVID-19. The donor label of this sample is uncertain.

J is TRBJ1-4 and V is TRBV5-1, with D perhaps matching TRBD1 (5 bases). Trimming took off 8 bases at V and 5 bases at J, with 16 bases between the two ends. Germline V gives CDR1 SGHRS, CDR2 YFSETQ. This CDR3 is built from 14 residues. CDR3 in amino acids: CARTHGGLNEKLFF. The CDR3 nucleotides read TGCGCCAGGACCCACGGGGGTCTCAATGAAAAACTGTTTTTT.

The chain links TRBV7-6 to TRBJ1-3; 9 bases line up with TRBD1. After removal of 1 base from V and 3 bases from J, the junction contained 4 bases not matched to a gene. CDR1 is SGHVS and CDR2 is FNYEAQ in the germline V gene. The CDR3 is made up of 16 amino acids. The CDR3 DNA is TGTGCCAGCAGCTTAGAACAGGGGGCATATGGAAACACCATATATTTT. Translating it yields CASSLEQGAYGNTIYF.

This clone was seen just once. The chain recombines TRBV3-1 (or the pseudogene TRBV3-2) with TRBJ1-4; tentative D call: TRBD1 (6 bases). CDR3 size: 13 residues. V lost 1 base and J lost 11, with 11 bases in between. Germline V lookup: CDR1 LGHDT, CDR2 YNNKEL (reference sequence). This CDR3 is CASSQGPQGKLFF. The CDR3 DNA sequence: TGTGCCAGCAGCCAAGGACCCCAGGGGAAACTGTTTTTT.

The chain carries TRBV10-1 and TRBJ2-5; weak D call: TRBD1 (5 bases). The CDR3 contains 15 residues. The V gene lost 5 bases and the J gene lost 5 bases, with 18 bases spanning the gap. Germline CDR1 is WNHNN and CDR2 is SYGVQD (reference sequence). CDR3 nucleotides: TGCGCCAGCAGTCAAAGCACCGGTCACAGGGAGACCCAGTACTTC. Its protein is CASSQSTGHRETQYF.

The CDR3 reads CASSVEGTGGHTQYF. For the CDR3, the DNA is TGTGCCAGCAGCGTAGAAGGAACAGGGGGCCATACGCAGTATTTT. The chain couples TRBV9 to TRBJ2-3, with 9 bases aligning to TRBD1. The germline gives CDR1 SGDLS, CDR2 YYNGEE. The CDR3 totals 15 residues. The ends lost 0 bases at V and 7 bases at J; junction bases unmatched: 6.

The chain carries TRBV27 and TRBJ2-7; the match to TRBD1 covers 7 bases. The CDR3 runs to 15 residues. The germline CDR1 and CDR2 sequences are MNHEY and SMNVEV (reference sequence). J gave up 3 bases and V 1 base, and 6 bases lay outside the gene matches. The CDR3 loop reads CASSLFGQVGYEQYF. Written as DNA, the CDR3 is TGTGCCAGCAGTTTATTCGGACAGGTTGGCTACGAGCAGTACTTC.

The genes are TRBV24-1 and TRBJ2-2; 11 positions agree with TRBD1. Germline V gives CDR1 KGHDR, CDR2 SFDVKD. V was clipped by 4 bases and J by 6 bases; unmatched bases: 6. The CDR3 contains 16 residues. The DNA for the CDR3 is TGTGCCACCAGTGAGGGACAGGGGGTTTTAGCCGGGGAGCTGTTTTTT. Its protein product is CATSEGQGVLAGELFF.

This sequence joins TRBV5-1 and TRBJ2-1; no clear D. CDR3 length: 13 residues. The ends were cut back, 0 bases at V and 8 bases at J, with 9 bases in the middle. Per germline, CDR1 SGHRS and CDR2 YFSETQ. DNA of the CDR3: TGCGCCAGCAGCTTGGAACAGATCCATGAGCAGTTCTTC. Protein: CASSLEQIHEQFF.

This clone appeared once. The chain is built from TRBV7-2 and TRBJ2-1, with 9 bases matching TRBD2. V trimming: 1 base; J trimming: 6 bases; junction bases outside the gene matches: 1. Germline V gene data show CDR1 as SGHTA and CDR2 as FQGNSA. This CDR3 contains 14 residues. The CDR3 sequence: CASSLGRGGNEQFF. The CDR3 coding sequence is TGTGCCAGCAGCTTAGGGCGGGGGGGCAATGAGCAGTTCTTC.

Here the CDR3 DNA reads TGTGCCAGCTCACCCCCCAGTTACACTGAAGCTTTCTTT. Amino acids: CASSPPSYTEAFF. The chain is built from TRBV18 and TRBJ1-1, with D unresolved. From germline, CDR1 is KGHSH and CDR2 LQKENI. Trimming pared 3 bases from V and 3 bases from J, leaving 8 bases between. CDR3 size: 13 residues.

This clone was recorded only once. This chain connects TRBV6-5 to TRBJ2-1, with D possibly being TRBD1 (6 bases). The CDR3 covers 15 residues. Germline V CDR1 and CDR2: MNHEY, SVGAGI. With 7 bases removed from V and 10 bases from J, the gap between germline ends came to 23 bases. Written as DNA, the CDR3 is TGTGCCAGCACCCGGGCAGGACAGCTGGGACACGAGCAGTTCTTC. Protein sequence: CASTRAGQLGHEQFF.

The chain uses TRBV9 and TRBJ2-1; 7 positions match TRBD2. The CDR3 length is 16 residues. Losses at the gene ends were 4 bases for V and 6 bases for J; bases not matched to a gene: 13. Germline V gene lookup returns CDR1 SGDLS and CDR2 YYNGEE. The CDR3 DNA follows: TGTGCCAGCAGCCCATCGCACCGATGGGAGGGCAATGAGCAGTTCTTC. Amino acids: CASSPSHRWEGNEQFF. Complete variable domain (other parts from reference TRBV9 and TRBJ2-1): DSGVTQTPKHLITATGQRVTLRCSPRSGDLSVYWYQQSLDQGLQFLIQYYNGEERAKGNILERFSAQQFPDLHSELNLSSLELGDSALYFCASSPSHRWEGNEQFFGPGTRLTVL.

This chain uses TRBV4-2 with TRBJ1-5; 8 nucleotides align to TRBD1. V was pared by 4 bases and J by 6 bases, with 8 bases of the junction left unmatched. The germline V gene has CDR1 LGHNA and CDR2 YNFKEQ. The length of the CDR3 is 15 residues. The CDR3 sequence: CASSPTDREGQPQHF. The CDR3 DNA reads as TGTGCCAGCAGCCCCACGGACAGGGAAGGTCAGCCCCAGCATTTT.

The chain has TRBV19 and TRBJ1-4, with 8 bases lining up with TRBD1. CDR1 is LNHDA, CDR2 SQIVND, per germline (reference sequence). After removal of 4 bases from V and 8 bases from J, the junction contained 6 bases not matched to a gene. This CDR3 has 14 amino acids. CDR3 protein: CASSTGYRGEKLFF. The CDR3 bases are TGTGCCAGTAGTACCGGTTACAGGGGGGAAAAACTGTTTTTT. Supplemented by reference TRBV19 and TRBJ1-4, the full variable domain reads DGGITQSPKYLFRKEGQNVTLSCEQNLNHDAMYWYRQDPGQGLRLIYYSQIVNDFQKGDIAEGYSVSREKKESFPLTVTSAQKNPTAFYLCASSTGYRGEKLFFGSGTQLSVL.

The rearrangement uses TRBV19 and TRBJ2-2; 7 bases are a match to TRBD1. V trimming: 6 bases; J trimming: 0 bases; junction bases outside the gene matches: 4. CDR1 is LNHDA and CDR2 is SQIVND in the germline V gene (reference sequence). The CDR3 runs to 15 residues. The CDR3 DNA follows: TGTGCCAGTAGGACCGGGACAGCGAACACCGGGGAGCTGTTTTTT. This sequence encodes CASRTGTANTGELFF.

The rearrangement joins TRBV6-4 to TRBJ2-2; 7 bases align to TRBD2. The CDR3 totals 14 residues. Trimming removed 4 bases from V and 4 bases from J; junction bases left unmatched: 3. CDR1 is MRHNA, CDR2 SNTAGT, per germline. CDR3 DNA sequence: TGTGCCAGCAGTGCCGCTAGCGGCACCGGGGAGCTGTTTTTT. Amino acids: CASSAASGTGELFF.

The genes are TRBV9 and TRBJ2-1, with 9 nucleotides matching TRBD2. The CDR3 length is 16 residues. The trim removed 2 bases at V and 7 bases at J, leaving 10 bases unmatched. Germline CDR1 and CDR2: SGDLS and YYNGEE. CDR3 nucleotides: TGTGCCAGCAGCGTTGACAGTGCGGCGGGGGGGAATGAGCAGTTCTTC. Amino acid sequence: CASSVDSAAGGNEQFF.

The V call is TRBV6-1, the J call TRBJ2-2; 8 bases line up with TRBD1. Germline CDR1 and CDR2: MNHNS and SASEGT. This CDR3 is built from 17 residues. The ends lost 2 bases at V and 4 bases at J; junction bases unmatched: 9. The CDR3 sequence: CASSESRTGSFTGELFF. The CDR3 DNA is TGTGCCAGCAGTGAATCTCGGACAGGGAGTTTCACCGGGGAGCTGTTTTTT.

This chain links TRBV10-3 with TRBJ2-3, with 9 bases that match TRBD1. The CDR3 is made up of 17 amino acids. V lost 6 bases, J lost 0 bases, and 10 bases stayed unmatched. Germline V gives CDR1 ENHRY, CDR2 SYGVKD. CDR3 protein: CAIRGTGLAASTDTQYF. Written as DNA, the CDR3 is TGTGCCATCAGGGGGACAGGGCTCGCAGCTAGCACAGATACGCAGTATTTT.

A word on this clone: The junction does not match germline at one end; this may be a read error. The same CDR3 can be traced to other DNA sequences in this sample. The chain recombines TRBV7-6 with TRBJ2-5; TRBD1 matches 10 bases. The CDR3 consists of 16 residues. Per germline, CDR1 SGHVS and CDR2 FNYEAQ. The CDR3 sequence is CASSLRDRGYQETQYF. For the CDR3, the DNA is TGTGCCAGCAGCTTAAGGGACAGGGGATACCAAGAGACTCAGTACTTC.

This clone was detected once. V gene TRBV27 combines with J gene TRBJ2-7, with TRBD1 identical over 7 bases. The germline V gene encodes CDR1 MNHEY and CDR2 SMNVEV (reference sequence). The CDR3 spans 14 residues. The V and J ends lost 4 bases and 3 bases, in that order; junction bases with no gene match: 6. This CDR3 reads CASSSQGSLYEQYF. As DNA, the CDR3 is TGTGCCAGCAGTTCACAGGGGTCCCTCTACGAGCAGTACTTC.

CDR3: CASSSHRDRGKNTGELFF. The CDR3 DNA sequence: TGTGCCAGCAGTTCGCACCGGGACAGGGGAAAGAACACCGGGGAGCTGTTTTTT. This rearrangement joins TRBV27 to TRBJ2-2; 10 positions agree with TRBD1. Germline CDR1 MNHEY, CDR2 SMNVEV (reference sequence). Trimming cost V 4 bases and J 1 base; bases outside gene matches: 9. This CDR3 contains 18 residues.

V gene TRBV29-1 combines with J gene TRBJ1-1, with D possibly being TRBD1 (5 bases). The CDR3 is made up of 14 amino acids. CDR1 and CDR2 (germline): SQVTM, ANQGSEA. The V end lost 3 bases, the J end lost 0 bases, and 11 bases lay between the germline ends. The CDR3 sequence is CSVERQLLNTEAFF. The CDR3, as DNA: TGCAGCGTTGAGCGACAGCTACTGAACACTGAAGCTTTCTTT.

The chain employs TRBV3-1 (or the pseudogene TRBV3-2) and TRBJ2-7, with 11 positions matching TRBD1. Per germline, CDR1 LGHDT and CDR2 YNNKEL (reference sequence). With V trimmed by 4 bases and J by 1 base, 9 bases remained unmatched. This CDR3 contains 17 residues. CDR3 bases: TGTGCCAGCAGCCGGGGGACAGGGGGGCGCAGGTCCTACGAGCAGTACTTC. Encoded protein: CASSRGTGGRRSYEQYF.

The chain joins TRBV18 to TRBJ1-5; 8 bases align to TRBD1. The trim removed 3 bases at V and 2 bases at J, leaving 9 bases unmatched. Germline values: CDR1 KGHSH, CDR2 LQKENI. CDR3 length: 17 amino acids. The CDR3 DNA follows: TGTGCCAGCTCACCGCGGACAGGGCCGAAAGGCAATCAGCCCCAGCATTTT. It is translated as CASSPRTGPKGNQPQHF.

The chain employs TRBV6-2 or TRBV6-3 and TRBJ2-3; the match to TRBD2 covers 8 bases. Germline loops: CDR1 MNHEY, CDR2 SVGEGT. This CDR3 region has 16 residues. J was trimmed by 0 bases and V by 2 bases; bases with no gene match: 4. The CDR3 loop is CASSYLPGGSTDTQYF. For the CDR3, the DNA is TGTGCCAGCAGTTACCTTCCGGGAGGGAGCACAGATACGCAGTATTTT.

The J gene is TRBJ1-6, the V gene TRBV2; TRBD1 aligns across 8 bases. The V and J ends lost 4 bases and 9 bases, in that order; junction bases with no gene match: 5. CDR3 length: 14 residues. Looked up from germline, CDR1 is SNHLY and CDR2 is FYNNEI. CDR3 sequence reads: CASSADRAGSPLHF. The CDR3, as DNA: TGTGCCAGCAGTGCGGACAGGGCAGGTTCACCCCTCCACTTT.

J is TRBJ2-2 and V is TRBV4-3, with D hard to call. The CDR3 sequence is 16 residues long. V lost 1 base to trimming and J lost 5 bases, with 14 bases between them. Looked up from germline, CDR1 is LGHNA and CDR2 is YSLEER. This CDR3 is CASSQAAVRWTGELFF. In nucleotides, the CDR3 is TGCGCCAGCAGCCAAGCTGCCGTGCGGTGGACCGGGGAGCTGTTTTTT.